This entry concerns a single T cell receptor beta chain. Its target is unknown. The method was immunoSEQ multiplex PCR; TCRdb's version includes in-frame clones alone and lacks a portion of them. The table shows roughly 200,000 clones, with about 86% occurring only once. This entry comes from a study of T cell responses to AZD1222 COVID-19 vaccine. The CDR3 covers 14 residues. Looked up from germline, CDR1 is MGHRA and CDR2 is YSYEKL. Deletions cut 4 bases from V and 2 bases from J, with 12 bases between. Study-wide points: The donor cohort was predominantly white British with a female majority, and clonal diversity may have been underestimated. Unmutated variant regions reportedly attract nearly half of all spike-specific TCRs.

The sequences come from peripheral blood, collected on day 0 of AZD1222 vaccination. The V and J genes are TRBV4-1 and TRBJ2-7, with a weak D call TRBD2 (5 bases). The clonotype comes from an adult in good health. The CDR3 DNA reads as TGCGCCAGCAGCCCCAAGCGGATTGCCTACGAGCAGTACTTC. The encoded protein is CASSPKRIAYEQYF.